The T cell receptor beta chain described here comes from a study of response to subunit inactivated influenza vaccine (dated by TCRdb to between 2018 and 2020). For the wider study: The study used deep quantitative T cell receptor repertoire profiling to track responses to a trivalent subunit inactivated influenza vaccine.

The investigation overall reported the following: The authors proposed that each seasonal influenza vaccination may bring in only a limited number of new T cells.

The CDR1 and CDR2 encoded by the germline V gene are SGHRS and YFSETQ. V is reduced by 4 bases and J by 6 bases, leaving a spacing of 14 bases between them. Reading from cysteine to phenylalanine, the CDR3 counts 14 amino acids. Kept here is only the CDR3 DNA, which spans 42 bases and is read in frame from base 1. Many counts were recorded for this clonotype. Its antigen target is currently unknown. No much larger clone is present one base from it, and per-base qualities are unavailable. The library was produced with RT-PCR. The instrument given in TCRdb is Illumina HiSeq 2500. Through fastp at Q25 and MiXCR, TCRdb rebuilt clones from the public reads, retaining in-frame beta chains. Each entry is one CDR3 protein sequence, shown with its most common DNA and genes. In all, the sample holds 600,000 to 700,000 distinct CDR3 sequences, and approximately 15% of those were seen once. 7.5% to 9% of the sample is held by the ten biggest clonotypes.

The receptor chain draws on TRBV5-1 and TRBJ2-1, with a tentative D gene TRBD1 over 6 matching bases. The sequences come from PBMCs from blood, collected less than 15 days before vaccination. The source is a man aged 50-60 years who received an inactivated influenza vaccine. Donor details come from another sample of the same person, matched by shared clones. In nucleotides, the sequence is TGCGCCAGCAGCCCCATTGCAGGGGTCAATGAGCAGTTCTTC. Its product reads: CASSPIAGVNEQFF.